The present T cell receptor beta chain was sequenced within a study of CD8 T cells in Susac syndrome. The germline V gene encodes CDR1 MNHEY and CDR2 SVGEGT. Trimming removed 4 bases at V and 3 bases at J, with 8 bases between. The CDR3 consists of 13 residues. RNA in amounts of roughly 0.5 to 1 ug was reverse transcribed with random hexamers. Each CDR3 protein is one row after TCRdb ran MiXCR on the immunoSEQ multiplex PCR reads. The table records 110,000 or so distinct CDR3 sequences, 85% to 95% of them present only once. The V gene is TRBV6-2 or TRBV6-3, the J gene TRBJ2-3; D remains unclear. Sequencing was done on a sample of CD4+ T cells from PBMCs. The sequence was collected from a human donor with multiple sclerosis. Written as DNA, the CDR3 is TGTGCCAGCAGTTTCGGACGGACAGATACGCAGTATTTT. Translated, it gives CASSFGRTDTQYF.